The T cell receptor (beta chain) described here comes from a study of spatial heterogeneity in lung cancer. Study overall: The study sequenced follow-up PBMC samples when they were available, at a median of about 2 years after resection. There were consistently more beta-chain sequences detected than alpha-chain sequences.

Stated time point: blood at routine non-recurrence follow-up after resection. No cells were sorted before sequencing. The whole RNA sequenced was extracted from tumor, nontumor lung or frozen PBMC. V was pared by 5 bases and J by 5 bases, with 17 bases between. CDR1 is SGHVS and CDR2 is FNYEAQ in the germline V gene. CDR3 length: 15 residues. TCRdb passed the 5' RACE reads through MiXCR, listing each CDR3 protein once. The data show under 30,000 distinct CDR3 sequences, around 6% seen once. This clonotype was counted at least ten times. This clonotype originated in a male donor with early-stage non-small cell lung cancer. The sample consisted of PBMCs, taken at follow-up. The chain has TRBV7-6 and TRBJ2-3; tentative D call: TRBD2 (5 bases). The CDR3 DNA reads as TGTGCCAGCAGCCCCCGGCGGGTGGCGGGAGATACGCAGTATTTT. As protein: CASSPRRVAGDTQYF.